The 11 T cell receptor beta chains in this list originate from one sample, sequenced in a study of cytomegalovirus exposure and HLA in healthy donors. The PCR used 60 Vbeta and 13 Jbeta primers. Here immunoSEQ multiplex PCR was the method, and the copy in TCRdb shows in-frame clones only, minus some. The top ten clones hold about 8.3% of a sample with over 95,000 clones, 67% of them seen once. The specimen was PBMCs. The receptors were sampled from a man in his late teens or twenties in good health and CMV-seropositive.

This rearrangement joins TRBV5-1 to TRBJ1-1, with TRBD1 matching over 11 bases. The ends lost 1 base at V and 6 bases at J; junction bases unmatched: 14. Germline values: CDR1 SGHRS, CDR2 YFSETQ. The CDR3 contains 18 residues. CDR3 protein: CASSLTVKDRGRIAEAFF. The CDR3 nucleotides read TGCGCCAGCAGCTTGACCGTCAAGGACAGGGGGCGTATCGCTGAAGCTTTCTTT.

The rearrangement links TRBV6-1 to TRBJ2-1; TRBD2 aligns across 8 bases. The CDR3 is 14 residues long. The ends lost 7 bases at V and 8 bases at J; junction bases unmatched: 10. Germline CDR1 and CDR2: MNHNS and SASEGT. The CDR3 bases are TGTGCCAGCATAAGGTCGGGGGGGGTTTATGAGCAGTTCTTC. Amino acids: CASIRSGGVYEQFF.

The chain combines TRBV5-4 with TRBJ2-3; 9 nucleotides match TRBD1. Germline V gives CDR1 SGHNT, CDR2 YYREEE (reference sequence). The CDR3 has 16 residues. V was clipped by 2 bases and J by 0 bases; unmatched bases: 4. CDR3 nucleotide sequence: TGTGCCAGCAGCTTTGGGGGACAGGGAAGCACAGATACGCAGTATTTT. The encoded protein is CASSFGGQGSTDTQYF.

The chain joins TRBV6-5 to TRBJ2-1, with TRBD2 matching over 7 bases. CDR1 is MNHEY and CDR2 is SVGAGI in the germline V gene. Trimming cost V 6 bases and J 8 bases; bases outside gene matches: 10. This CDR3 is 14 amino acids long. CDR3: CASRNLGRTDEQFF. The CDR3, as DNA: TGTGCCAGCAGAAACCTCGGGAGGACCGATGAGCAGTTCTTC.

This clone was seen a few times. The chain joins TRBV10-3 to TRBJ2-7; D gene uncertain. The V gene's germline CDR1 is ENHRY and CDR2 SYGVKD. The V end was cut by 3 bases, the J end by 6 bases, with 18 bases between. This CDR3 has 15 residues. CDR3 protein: CAISDTGGRRGEQYV. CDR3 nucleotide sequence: TGTGCCATCAGTGATACCGGCGGCCGTAGAGGCGAGCAGTACGTC.

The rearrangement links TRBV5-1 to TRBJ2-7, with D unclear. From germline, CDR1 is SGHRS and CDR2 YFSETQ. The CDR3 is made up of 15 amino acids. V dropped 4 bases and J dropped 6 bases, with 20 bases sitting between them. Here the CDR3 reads CASSPRQVGVSEQYF. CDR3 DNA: TGCGCCAGCAGCCCCCGTCAGGTCGGTGTGTCCGAGCAGTACTTC.

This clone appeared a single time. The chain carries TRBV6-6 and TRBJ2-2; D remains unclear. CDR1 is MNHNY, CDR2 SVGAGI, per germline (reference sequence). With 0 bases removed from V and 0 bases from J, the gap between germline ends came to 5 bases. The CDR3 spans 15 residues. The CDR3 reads CASSYSLTNTGELFF. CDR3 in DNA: TGTGCCAGCAGTTACTCGCTAACGAACACCGGGGAGCTGTTTTTT.

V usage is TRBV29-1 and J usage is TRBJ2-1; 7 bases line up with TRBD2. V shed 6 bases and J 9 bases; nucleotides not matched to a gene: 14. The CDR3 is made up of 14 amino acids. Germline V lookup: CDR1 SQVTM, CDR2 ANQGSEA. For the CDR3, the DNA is TGCAGCGTCATGACCCAGGGAGGGCCTAGTGAGCAGTTCTTC. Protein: CSVMTQGGPSEQFF.

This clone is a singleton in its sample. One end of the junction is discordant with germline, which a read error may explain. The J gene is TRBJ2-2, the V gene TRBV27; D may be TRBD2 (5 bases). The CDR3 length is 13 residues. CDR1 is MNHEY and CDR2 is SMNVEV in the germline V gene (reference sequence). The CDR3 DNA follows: TGTGCCAGCAGTTCCCGACGGACCGGGGAACTGTTTTTT. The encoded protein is CASSSRRTGELFF.

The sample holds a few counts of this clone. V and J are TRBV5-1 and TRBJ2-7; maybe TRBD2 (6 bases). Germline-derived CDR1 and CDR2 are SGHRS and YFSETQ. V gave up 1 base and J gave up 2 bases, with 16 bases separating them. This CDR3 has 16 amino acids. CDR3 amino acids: CASSLLSGTSTYEQYF. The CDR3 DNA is TGCGCCAGCAGCTTGTTGTCCGGGACTTCGACCTACGAGCAGTACTTC.

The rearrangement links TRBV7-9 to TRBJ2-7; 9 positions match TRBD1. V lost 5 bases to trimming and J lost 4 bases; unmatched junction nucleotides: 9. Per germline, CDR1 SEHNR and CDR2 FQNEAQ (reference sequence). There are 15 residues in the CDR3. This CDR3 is CASSPLDRGPYEQYF. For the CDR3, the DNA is TGTGCCAGCAGCCCTCTGGACAGGGGTCCTTACGAGCAGTACTTC. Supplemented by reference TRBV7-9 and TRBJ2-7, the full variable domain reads DTGVSQNPRHKITKRGQNVTFRCDPISEHNRLYWYRQTLGQGPEFLTYFQNEAQLEKSRLLSDRFSAERPKGSFSTLEIQRTEQGDSAMYLCASSPLDRGPYEQYFGPGTRLTVT.